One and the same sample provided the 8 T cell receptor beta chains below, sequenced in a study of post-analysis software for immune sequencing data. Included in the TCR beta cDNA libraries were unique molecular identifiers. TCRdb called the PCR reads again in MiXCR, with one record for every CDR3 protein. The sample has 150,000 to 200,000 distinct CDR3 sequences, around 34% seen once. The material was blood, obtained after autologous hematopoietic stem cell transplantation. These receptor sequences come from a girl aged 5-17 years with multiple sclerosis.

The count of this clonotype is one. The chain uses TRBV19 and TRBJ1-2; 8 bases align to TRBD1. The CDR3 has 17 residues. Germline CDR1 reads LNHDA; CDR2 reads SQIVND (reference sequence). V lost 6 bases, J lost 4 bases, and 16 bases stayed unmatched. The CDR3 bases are TGTGCCAGTAGCAAACGACAGGGGAGAACAACTATCTATGGCTACACCTTC. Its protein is CASSKRQGRTTIYGYTF.

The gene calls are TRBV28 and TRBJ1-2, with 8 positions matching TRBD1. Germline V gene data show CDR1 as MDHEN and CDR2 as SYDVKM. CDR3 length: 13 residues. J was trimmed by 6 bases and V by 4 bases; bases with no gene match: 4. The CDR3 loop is CASSSLDRDGYTF. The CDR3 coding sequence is TGTGCCAGCAGTTCCCTGGACAGGGATGGCTACACCTTC.

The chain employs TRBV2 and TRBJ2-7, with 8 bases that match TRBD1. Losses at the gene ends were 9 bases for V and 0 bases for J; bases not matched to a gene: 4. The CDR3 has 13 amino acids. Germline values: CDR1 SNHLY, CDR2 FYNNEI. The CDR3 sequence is CARWTGYSYEQYF. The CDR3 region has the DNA TGTGCCAGGTGGACAGGGTACTCCTACGAGCAGTACTTC. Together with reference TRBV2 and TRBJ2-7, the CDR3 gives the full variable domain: EPEVTQTPSHQVTQMGQEVILRCVPISNHLYFYWYRQILGQKVEFLVSFYNNEISEKSEIFDDQFSVERPDGSNFTLKIRSTKLEDSAMYFCARWTGYSYEQYFGPGTRLTVT.

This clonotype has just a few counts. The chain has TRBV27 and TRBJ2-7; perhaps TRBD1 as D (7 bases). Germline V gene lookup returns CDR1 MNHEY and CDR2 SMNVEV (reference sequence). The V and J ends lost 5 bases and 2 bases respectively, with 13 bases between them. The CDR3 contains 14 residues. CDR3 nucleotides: TGTGCCAGCAGTCCTGGAGGGACAGCCTACGAGCAGTACTTC. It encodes CASSPGGTAYEQYF.

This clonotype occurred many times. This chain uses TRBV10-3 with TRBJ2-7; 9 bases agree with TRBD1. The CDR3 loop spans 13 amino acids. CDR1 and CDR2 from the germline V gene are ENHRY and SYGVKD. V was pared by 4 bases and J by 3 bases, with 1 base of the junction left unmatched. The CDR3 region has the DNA TGTGCCATCAGTGGGGACAGGGTCTACGAGCAGTACTTC. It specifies CAISGDRVYEQYF.

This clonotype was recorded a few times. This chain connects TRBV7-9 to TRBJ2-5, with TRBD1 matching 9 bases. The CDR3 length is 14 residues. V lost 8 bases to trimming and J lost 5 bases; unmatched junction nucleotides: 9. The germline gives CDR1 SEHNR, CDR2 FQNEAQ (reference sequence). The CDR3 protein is CASGPTGGVETQYF. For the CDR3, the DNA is TGTGCCAGCGGACCGACAGGGGGTGTGGAGACCCAGTACTTC.

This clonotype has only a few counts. As DNA, the CDR3 is TGTGCCAGCAGTGAACCCCCAGATAGTTGGTACCAAGAGACCCAGTACTTC. Encoded protein: CASSEPPDSWYQETQYF. V usage is TRBV6-1 and J usage is TRBJ2-5, with D unresolved. CDR1 and CDR2 (germline): MNHNS, SASEGT. The CDR3 has 17 amino acids. The V gene lost 2 bases and the J gene lost 0 bases, with 16 bases spanning the gap.

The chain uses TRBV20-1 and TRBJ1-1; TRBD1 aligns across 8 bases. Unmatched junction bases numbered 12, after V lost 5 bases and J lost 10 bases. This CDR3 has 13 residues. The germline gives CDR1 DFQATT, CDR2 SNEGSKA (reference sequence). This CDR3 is CSAGQGALPGAFF. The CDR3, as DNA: TGCAGTGCTGGCCAGGGGGCCCTGCCTGGAGCTTTCTTT.